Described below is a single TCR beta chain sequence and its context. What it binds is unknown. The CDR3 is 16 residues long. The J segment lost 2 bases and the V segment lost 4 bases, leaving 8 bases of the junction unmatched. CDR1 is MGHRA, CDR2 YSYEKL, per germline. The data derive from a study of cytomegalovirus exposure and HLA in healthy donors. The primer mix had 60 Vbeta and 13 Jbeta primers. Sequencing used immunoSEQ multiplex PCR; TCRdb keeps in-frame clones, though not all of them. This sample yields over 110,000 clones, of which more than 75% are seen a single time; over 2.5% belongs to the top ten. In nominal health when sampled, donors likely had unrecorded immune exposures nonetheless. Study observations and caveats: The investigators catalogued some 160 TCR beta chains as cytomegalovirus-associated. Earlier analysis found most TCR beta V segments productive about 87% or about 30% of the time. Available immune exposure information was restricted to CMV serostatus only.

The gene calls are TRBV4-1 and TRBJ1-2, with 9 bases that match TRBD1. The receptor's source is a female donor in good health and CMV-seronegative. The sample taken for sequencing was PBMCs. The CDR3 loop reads CASSRLQGAGNYGYTF. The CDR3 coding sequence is TGCGCCAGCAGCCGCCTACAGGGGGCGGGGAACTATGGCTACACCTTC.